This T cell receptor (beta chain) originates from a study of chemoradiotherapy in HPV16-positive cancers. The table came from immunoSEQ multiplex PCR; TCRdb's copy has only in-frame clones and leaves some out. Found here are tens of thousands of clones, approximately 88% of them singletons; the top ten hold roughly 5.5%. Trimming cost V 4 bases and J 6 bases; bases outside gene matches: 16. Looked up from germline, CDR1 is SGHKS and CDR2 is YYEKEE (reference sequence). The CDR3 loop spans 17 amino acids. This specimen was blood, taken from a patient who underwent chemoradiotherapy. The chain uses TRBV5-5 and TRBJ1-2, with 9 nucleotides matching TRBD1. The TCR sequence derives from a human donor with HPV-associated anogenital cancer. The CDR3 sequence is CASSRDRVVFTRDGYTF. The CDR3 region has the DNA TGTGCCAGCAGCCGGGACAGGGTCGTTTTTACGCGGGATGGCTACACCTTC. The complete variable domain, with remaining parts taken from reference TRBV5-5 and TRBJ1-2, reads DAGVTQSPTHLIKTRGQQVTLRCSPISGHKSVSWYQQVLGQGPQFIFQYYEKEERGRGNFPDRFSARQFPNYSSELNVNALLLGDSALYLCASSRDRVVFTRDGYTFGSGTRLTVV.